This T cell receptor (beta chain) was captured by sequencing in a study of cytomegalovirus exposure and HLA in healthy donors. Overall study results and limits: Roughly uniform depth of sequencing across donors was assumed in presence/absence analyses. Earlier analysis looked at TCR beta V segments, and most were productive about 90% or about 30% of the time. The dataset shows that most TCR sequences were rare, while some public TCRs occurred in many donors. The study put under 200 TCR beta chains on its list as cytomegalovirus-associated.

PCR was performed using 60 Vbeta and 13 Jbeta primers. The table came from immunoSEQ multiplex PCR; TCRdb's copy has only in-frame clones and leaves some out. Among about 150,000 clones, roughly four fifths were seen once, and the ten largest hold more than 4%. Notes on this clone: Its antigen is not known.

The V gene's germline CDR1 is SEHNR and CDR2 FQNEAQ (reference sequence). V lost 5 bases to trimming and J lost 2 bases, with 15 bases between them. The CDR3 has 15 amino acids. The chain employs TRBV7-9 and TRBJ1-2; D call uncertain. The sequencing sample was made of PBMCs. This clonotype originated in a girl between 5 and 17 years old in good health and CMV-seropositive. CDR3 loop: CASSPMTGRNYGYTF. The CDR3 nucleotides are TGTGCCAGCAGCCCCATGACGGGGAGGAACTATGGCTACACCTTC.